This section outlines one TCR beta chain sequence together with its context. Its target is unknown. Other DNA sequences in this sample translate to the same CDR3. The data belong to a study of cytomegalovirus exposure and HLA in healthy donors. Study-level information: Early released data comprised 80 million or so unique TCRs from HLA-typed donors. The study's findings and limits: In a later analysis, productive TCRs from donors in an Asian-associated ancestry cluster reportedly carried fewer N-insertions than the cohort mean.

V gave up 1 base and J gave up 2 bases; unmatched junction bases: 4. In germline, CDR1 is MDHEN, CDR2 SYDVKM. This CDR3 is built from 16 residues. The PCR contained 60 Vbeta and 13 Jbeta primers. TCRdb's table, derived via immunoSEQ multiplex PCR, lists solely in-frame clones and lacks some. Of about 140,000 clones detected, nearly 70% appear once; the ten largest clones hold around 9.3%. The specimen was PBMCs. This receptor was obtained from a man under 40 in good health and CMV-seropositive. The chain combines TRBV28 with TRBJ2-2; 7 bases are shared with TRBD2. As DNA, the CDR3 is TGTGCCAGCAGTTTATTCCCTAGCGGTAACACCGGGGAGCTGTTTTTT. As protein: CASSLFPSGNTGELFF.